This T cell receptor beta chain was sequenced for a study of blood T cell repertoires in COVID-19. Study details: Samples of COVID-19 (acute and convalescent) were obtained from the United States, Italy and Spain.

Germline CDR1 is ENHRY and CDR2 is SYGVKD. CDR3 length equals 16 residues. V shed 11 bases, J shed 2 bases, and the junction held 15 bases outside the gene matches. Those who participated ranged in age from roughly 18 to 90 years and resided in about two dozen US areas. Per the original data handling: Reference gene primer amplification gave estimated nucleated cell counts. Sequencing was performed with immunoSEQ multiplex PCR; in TCRdb, only in-frame clones are kept and a portion is missing. That table is the source of V, J and clone size, and D and trimming were worked out from the DNA. Here the sample spans around 190,000 clones, around 90% being singletons.

V is TRBV10-3 and J is TRBJ1-5; 7 bases line up with TRBD1. The sequencing input was PBMCs or T cells enriched from blood (not recorded which). The clonotype was recovered from a man between 18 and 35 years old with acute COVID-19. The CDR3, as DNA: TGTGCCCCCCACCCCTCCGGACAGGAAGGCAATCAGCCCCAGCATTTT. It codes for CAPHPSGQEGNQPQHF.